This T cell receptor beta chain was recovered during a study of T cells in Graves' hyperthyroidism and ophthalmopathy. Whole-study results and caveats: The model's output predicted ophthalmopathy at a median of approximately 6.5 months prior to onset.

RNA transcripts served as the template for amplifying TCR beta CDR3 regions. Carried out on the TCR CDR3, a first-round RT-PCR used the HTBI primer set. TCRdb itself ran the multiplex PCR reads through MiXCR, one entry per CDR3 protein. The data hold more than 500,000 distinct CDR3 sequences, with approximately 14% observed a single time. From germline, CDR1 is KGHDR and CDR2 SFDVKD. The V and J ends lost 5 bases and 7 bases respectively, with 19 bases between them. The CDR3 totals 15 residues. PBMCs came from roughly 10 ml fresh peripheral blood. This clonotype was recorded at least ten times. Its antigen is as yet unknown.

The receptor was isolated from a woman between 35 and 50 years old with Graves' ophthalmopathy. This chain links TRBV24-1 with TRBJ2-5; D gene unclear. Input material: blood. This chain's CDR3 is CATSGRDTGSGTQYF. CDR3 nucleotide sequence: TGTGCCACCAGTGGGCGCGACACGGGTTCGGGGACCCAGTACTTC.